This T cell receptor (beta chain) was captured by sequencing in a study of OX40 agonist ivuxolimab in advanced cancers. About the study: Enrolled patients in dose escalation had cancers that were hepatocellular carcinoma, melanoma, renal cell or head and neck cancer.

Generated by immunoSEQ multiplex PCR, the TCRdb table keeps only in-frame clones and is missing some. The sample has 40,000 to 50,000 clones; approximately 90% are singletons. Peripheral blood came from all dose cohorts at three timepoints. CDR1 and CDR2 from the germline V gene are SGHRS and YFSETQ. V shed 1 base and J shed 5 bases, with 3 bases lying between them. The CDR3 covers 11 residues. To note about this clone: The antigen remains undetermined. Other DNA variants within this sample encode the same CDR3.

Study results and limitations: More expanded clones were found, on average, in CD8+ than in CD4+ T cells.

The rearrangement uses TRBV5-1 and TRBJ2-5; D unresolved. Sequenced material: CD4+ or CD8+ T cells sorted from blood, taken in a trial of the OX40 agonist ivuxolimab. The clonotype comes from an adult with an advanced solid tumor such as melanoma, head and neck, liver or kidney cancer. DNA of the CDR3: TGCGCCAGCAGCTTGCGGGAGACCCAGTACTTC. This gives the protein CASSLRETQYF.